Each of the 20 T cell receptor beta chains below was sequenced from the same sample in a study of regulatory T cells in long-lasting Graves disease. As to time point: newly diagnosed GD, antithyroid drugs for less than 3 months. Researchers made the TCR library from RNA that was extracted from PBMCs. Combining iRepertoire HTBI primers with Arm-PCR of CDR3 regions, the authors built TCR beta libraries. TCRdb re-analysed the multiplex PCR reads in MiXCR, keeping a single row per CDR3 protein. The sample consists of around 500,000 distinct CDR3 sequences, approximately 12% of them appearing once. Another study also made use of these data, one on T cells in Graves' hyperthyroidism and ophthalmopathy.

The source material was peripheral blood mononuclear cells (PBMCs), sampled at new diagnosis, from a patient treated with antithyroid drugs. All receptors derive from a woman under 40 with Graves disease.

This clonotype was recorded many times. The CDR3, as DNA: TGTGCCAGCACCATCGGGGAGACCCAGTACTTC. Translated: CASTIGETQYF. The chain recombines TRBV28 with TRBJ2-5, with D unclear. This CDR3 has 11 residues. From germline, CDR1 is MDHEN and CDR2 SYDVKM. Deletions cut 7 bases from V and 5 bases from J, with 8 bases between.

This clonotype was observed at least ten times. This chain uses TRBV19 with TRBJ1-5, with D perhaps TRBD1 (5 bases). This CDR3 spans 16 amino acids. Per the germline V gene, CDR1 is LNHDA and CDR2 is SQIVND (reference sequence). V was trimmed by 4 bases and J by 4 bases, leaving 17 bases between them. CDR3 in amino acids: CASSTGPAFLNQPQHF. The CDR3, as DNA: TGTGCCAGTAGTACGGGACCGGCCTTCTTAAATCAGCCCCAGCATTTT.

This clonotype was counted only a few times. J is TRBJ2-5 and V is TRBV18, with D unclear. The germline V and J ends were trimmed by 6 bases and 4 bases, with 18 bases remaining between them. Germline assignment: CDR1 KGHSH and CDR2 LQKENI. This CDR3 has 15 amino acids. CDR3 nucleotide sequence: TGTGCCAGCTCCTTGGTGGTCCACTCGGGAGAGACCCAGTACTTC. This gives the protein CASSLVVHSGETQYF.

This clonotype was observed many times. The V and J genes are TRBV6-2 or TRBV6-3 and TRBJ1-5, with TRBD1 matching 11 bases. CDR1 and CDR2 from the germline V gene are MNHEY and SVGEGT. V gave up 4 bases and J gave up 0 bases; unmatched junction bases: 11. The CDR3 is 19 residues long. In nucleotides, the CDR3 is TGTGCCAGCAGTTCCACGCGGACAGGGGGCGAGTATAGCAATCAGCCCCAGCATTTT. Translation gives CASSSTRTGGEYSNQPQHF.

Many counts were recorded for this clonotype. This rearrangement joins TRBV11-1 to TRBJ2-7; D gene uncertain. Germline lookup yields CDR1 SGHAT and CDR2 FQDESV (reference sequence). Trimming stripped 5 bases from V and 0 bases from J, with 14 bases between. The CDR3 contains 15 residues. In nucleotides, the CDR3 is TGTGCCAGCAGCCTACCCGGTGGCATCTCCTACGAGCAGTACTTC. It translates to CASSLPGGISYEQYF.

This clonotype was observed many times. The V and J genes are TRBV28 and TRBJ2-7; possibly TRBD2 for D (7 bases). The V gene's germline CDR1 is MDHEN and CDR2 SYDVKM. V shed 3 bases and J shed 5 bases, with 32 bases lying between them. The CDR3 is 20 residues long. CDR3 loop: CASSFPRGHQGEGPPHEQYF. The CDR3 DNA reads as TGTGCCAGCAGTTTCCCCAGGGGACACCAAGGGGAGGGTCCCCCACACGAGCAGTACTTC.

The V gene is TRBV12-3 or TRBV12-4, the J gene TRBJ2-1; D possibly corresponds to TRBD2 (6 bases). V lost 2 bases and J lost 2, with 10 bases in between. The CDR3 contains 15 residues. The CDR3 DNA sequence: TGTGCCAGCAGTTTATTTGCGGGAACCTACAATGAGCAGTTCTTC. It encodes CASSLFAGTYNEQFF.

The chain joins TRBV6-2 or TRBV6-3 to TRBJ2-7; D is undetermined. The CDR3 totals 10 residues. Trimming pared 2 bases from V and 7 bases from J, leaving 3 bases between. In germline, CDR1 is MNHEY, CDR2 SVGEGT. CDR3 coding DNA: TGTGCCAGCAGTTACAGGGAGCAGTACTTC. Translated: CASSYREQYF.

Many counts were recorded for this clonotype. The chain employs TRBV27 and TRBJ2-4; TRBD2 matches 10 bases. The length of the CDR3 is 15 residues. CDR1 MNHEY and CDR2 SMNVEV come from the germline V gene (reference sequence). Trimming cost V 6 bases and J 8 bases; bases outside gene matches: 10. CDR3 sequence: CASSPLAGVTHIQYF. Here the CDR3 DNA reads TGTGCCAGCAGCCCTCTAGCGGGGGTAACTCACATTCAGTACTTC.

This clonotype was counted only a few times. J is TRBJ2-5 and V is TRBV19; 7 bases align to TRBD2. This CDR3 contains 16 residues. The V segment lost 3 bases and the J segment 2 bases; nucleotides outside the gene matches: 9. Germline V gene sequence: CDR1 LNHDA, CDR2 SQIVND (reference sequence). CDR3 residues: CASSIYGLERQETQYF. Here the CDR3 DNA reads TGTGCCAGTAGTATTTATGGACTAGAGCGTCAAGAGACCCAGTACTTC. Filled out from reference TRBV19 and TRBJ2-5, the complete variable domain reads DGGITQSPKYLFRKEGQNVTLSCEQNLNHDAMYWYRQDPGQGLRLIYYSQIVNDFQKGDIAEGYSVSREKKESFPLTVTSAQKNPTAFYLCASSIYGLERQETQYFGPGTRLLVL.

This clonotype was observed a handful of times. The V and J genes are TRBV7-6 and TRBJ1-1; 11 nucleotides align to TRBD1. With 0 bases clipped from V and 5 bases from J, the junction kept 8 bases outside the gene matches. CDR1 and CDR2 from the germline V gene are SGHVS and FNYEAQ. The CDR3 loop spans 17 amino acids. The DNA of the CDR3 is TGTGCCAGCAGCTTAGCCCAGGGACAGGGGGACAGGACTGAAGCTTTCTTT. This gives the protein CASSLAQGQGDRTEAFF.

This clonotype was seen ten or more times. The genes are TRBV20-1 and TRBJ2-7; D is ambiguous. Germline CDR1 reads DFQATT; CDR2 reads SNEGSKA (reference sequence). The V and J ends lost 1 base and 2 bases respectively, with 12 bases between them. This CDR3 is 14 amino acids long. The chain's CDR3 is CSARVPQKAYEQYF. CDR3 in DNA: TGCAGTGCTAGAGTACCCCAAAAAGCCTACGAGCAGTACTTC.

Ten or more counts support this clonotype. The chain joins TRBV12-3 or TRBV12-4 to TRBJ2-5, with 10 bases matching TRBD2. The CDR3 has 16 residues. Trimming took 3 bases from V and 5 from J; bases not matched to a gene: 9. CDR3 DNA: TGTGCCAGCAGTTTTTCAGCGGGAGGGCCCCGGGAGACCCAGTACTTC. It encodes CASSFSAGGPRETQYF.

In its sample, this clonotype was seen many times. The CDR3 DNA reads TGTGCCAGCAGCTTAACCATGGGGACTAGGTACAATGAGCAGTTCTTC. This translates into CASSLTMGTRYNEQFF. The chain recombines TRBV7-3 with TRBJ2-1, with 8 bases matching TRBD2. V lost 0 bases and J lost 4; bases outside the gene matches: 5. The CDR3 sequence is 16 residues long. CDR1 is SGHTA, CDR2 FQGTGA, per germline.

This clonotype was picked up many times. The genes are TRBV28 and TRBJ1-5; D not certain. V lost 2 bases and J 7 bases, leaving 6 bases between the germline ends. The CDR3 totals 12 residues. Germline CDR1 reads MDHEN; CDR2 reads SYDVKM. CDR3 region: CASSLVDQPQHF. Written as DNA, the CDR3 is TGTGCCAGCAGTTTAGTCGACCAGCCCCAGCATTTT.

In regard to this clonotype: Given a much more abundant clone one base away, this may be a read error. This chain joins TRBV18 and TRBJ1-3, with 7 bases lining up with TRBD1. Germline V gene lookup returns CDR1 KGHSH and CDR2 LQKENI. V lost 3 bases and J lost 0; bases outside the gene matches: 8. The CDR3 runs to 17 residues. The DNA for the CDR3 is TGTGCCAGCTCACCCCCCAGGGACAGTTCCTCTGGAAACACCATATATTTT. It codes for CASSPPRDSSSGNTIYF.

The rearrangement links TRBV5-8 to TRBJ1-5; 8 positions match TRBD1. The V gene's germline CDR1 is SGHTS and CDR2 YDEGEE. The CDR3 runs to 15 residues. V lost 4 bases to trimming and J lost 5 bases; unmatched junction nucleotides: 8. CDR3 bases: TGTGCCAGCAGCCGCATCAGGGGGCTCCATCAGCCCCAGCATTTT. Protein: CASSRIRGLHQPQHF.

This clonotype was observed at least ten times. CDR3 loop: CASSGGGYTLSYEQYF. In nucleotides, the CDR3 is TGTGCCAGCAGTGGGGGAGGGTATACCCTTTCCTACGAGCAGTACTTC. This rearrangement joins TRBV2 to TRBJ2-7; TRBD2 agrees at 7 bases. The CDR3 has 16 amino acids. V trimming: 4 bases; J trimming: 1 base; junction bases outside the gene matches: 10. Germline CDR1 is SNHLY and CDR2 is FYNNEI.

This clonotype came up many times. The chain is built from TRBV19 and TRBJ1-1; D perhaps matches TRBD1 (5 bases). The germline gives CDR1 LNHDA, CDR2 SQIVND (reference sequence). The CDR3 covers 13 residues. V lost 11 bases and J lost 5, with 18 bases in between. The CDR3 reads CASSTRGDTEAFF. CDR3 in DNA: TGTGCCTCCAGTACCCGGGGCGATACTGAAGCTTTCTTT.

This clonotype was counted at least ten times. CDR3 region: CAWTARANYNEQFF. In DNA, the CDR3 is TGTGCCTGGACCGCCCGAGCCAACTACAATGAGCAGTTCTTC. V usage is TRBV30 and J usage is TRBJ2-1; D not resolved. Germline CDR1 is GTSNPN and CDR2 is SVGIG (reference sequence). This CDR3 has 14 residues. The ends were cut back, 4 bases at V and 3 bases at J, with 13 bases in the middle.